This T cell receptor beta chain was captured by sequencing in a study of OX40 agonist ivuxolimab in advanced cancers. Study-wide results and limits: The study found that CD8+ T cells averaged more expanded clones than CD4+. Low levels of normalized T-cell clonal expansion also appeared in some nonresponders.

A note on this clone: Antigen: not known.

Germline values: CDR1 MDHEN, CDR2 SYDVKM. This CDR3 has 12 residues. V was cut by 4 bases and J by 4 bases, with 7 bases left in between. The protocol was immunoSEQ multiplex PCR, while the TCRdb copy is restricted to in-frame clones and leaves out a portion. The sample has over a thousand clones, roughly 76% seen once. Sampling took place in a trial of the OX40 agonist ivuxolimab. This clonotype originated in an adult with an advanced solid tumor such as melanoma, head and neck, liver or kidney cancer. This sequence joins TRBV28 and TRBJ2-5; D is unresolved. Here the CDR3 DNA reads TGTGCCAGCAGTTCGAGGAGAGAGACCCAGTACTTC. As protein: CASSSRRETQYF.